The present T cell receptor (beta chain) was sequenced within a study of long-term antiretroviral therapy in people with HIV. In the case of this clone: Its antigen remains unknown.

Germline loops: CDR1 SGDLS, CDR2 YYNGEE. The CDR3 runs 15 residues. The germline V and J ends were trimmed by 4 bases and 2 bases, with 12 bases remaining between them. Every participant gave one or more pre-ART and two or more post-ART PBMC samples. With survey level as its setting, the immunoSEQ assay was v3.0. The study targeted 40,000-50,000 T-cell genomes per sample in sequencing. The table came from immunoSEQ multiplex PCR; TCRdb's copy has only in-frame clones and leaves some out. In the table there are about 12,000 clones, about 83% of which are singletons. Broader study findings: Data on ART adherence, viral resistance or therapy changes were unavailable. At every time point, clones expanded before ART dominated the repertoire.

The TCR originated in a man between 35 and 55 years old with HIV. The chain joins TRBV9 to TRBJ2-2; tentative D call: TRBD2 (5 bases). Specimen: unsorted PBMCs, collected 3.4 years after starting antiretroviral therapy. The CDR3 region has the DNA TGTGCCAGCAGCTCGAGGGAGACCAACACCGGGGAGCTGTTTTTT. Protein sequence: CASSSRETNTGELFF.